This TCR beta chain was captured by sequencing in a study of blood T cell repertoires in COVID-19. In the study overall: Samples came from the United States, Italy and Spain, spanning acute and convalescent COVID-19. Nucleic acid was either cDNA or gDNA, and it came from T cells, B-cell-depleted T cells, or PBMCs.

Per the authors' pipeline: For nucleated cells, counts were estimated from reference gene primer amplification. Clones were read by immunoSEQ multiplex PCR, and TCRdb kept only the in-frame ones, dropping some. That table gives V, J and clone size, and the DNA gave D and trimming. This table has nearly 250,000 clones, approximately 82% appearing once. Source material: peripheral blood. This sequence was found in a woman of 80 years or more with acute or convalescent COVID-19.

CDR3 loop: CASSQDHPQGASVEKLFF. The DNA for the CDR3 is TGCGCCAGCAGCCAAGACCACCCACAGGGGGCAAGTGTTGAAAAACTGTTTTTT. The chain combines TRBV4-3 with TRBJ1-4; 9 nucleotides match TRBD1. This CDR3 is 18 amino acids long. The germline CDR1 and CDR2 sequences are LGHNA and YSLEER. With V trimmed by 0 bases and J by 7 bases, 12 bases remained unmatched.